This T cell receptor beta chain was sequenced during a study of CD8 T cells in ankylosing spondylitis. Study-wide findings and caveats: There was a TCR beta motif, made of several highly homologous variants, that appeared characteristic of ankylosing spondylitis blood.

The V end was cut by 6 bases, the J end by 0 bases, with 5 bases between. The CDR3 covers 12 residues. TCRdb re-derived calls from the 5' RACE reads in MiXCR, one entry per CDR3 protein. This table has about 540,000 distinct CDR3 sequences, about 13% appearing once. A few counts support this clonotype. The antigen is not known. Sequencing was done on a sample of blood, either unsorted or a sorted T cell fraction (not recorded which). The rearrangement uses TRBV12-3 or TRBV12-4 and TRBJ2-5; the D is unclear. This receptor was identified in a male donor with ankylosing spondylitis. As DNA, the CDR3 is TGTGCCAGCAGGACCTACCAAGAGACCCAGTACTTC. As protein: CASRTYQETQYF.